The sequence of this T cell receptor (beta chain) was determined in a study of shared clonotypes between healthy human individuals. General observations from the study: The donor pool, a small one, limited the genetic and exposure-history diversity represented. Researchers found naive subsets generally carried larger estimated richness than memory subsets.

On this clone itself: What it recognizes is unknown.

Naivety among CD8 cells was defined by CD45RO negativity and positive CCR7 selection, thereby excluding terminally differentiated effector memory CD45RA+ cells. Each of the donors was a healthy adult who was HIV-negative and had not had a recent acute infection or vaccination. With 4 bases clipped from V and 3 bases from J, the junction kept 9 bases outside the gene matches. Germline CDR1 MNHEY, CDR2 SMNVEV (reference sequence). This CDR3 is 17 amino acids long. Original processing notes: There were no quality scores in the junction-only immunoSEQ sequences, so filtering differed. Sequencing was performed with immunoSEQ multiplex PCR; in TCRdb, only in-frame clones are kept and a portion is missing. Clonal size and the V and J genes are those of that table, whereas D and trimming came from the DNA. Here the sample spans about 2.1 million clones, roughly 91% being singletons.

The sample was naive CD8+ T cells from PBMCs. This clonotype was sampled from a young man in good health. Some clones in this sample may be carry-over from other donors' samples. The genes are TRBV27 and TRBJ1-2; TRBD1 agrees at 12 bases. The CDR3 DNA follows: TGTGCCAGCAGTTCCCGGGACAGGGGGCCCGCGGACTATGGCTACACCTTC. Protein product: CASSSRDRGPADYGYTF.